Listed here are 29 T cell receptor beta chains from one sample, sequenced in a study of blood T cell repertoires in COVID-19. Only in-frame clones appear in the TCRdb table, and some are missing; sequencing was by immunoSEQ multiplex PCR. Among about 47,000 clones, roughly 88% were seen once, and the ten largest hold 3% to 3.5%. The specimen was peripheral blood. The receptors come from a middle-aged man with active COVID-19.

This chain connects TRBV15 to TRBJ2-7; the D gene is possibly TRBD1 (5 bases). CDR1 is LNHNV and CDR2 is YYDKDF in the germline V gene (reference sequence). The CDR3 spans 16 residues. Trimming took off 0 bases at V and 0 bases at J, with 12 bases between the two ends. The CDR3 DNA is TGTGCCACCAGCAGAGATACAGGTACGACCTCCTACGAGCAGTACTTC. Protein: CATSRDTGTTSYEQYF.

The CDR3 reads CASRTTGVSSETQYF. In nucleotides, the CDR3 is TGTGCCAGTAGGACTACAGGGGTTTCATCGGAGACCCAGTACTTC. The V call is TRBV19, the J call TRBJ2-5, with TRBD1 matching 7 bases. The CDR3 sequence is 15 residues long. With V trimmed by 6 bases and J by 5 bases, 12 bases remained unmatched. Germline CDR1 reads LNHDA; CDR2 reads SQIVND (reference sequence).

The gene calls are TRBV5-4 and TRBJ2-3; D gene ambiguous. V was clipped by 5 bases and J by 2 bases, with 9 bases between them. Per germline, CDR1 SGHNT and CDR2 YYREEE (reference sequence). CDR3 length equals 13 residues. The CDR3 sequence: CASSWAATDTQYF. CDR3 sequence (DNA): TGTGCCAGCAGTTGGGCCGCCACAGATACGCAGTATTTT.

The V gene is TRBV25-1, the J gene TRBJ1-1; 8 bases match TRBD1. V shed 7 bases, J shed 1 base, and the junction held 2 bases outside the gene matches. The CDR3 is 13 residues long. Germline values: CDR1 MGHDK, CDR2 SYGVNS. CDR3 loop: CASNGQGNTEAFF. CDR3 DNA sequence: TGTGCCAGCAACGGACAGGGGAACACTGAAGCTTTCTTT. Filled out from reference TRBV25-1 and TRBJ1-1, the complete variable domain reads EADIYQTPRYLVIGTGKKITLECSQTMGHDKMYWYQQDPGMELHLIHYSYGVNSTEKGDLSSESTVSRIRTEHFPLTLESARPSHTSQYLCASNGQGNTEAFFGQGTRLTVV.

In its sample, this clone was seen once. The CDR3 protein is CASRSTGSRVAFF. CDR3 coding DNA: TGTGCCAGCAGATCCACAGGGTCTCGGGTGGCTTTCTTT. The J gene is TRBJ1-1, the V gene TRBV28; D is possibly TRBD1 (6 bases). The CDR3 is made up of 13 amino acids. V lost 6 bases and J 11 bases, leaving 19 bases between the germline ends. Germline CDR1 and CDR2: MDHEN and SYDVKM.

The chain has TRBV7-9 and TRBJ2-3; 8 bases agree with TRBD2. Germline V gene lookup returns CDR1 SEHNR and CDR2 FQNEAQ (reference sequence). The CDR3 contains 16 residues. Losses at the gene ends were 7 bases for V and 9 bases for J; bases not matched to a gene: 18. The CDR3 DNA is TGTGCCAGCACCGTAAGAGCGGGAGTCTCTGAGGGGACGCAGTATTTT. Protein product: CASTVRAGVSEGTQYF.

This chain joins TRBV7-3 and TRBJ2-3, with 7 nucleotides matching TRBD2. The junction had 7 bases not matched to a gene; V was cut back by 8 bases and J by 2 bases. The CDR3 has 14 amino acids. CDR1 SGHTA and CDR2 FQGTGA come from the germline V gene. The CDR3 spells CASGASGNTDTQYF. DNA of the CDR3: TGTGCCAGCGGGGCTAGCGGAAACACAGATACGCAGTATTTT.

The V gene is TRBV7-3, the J gene TRBJ2-3, with TRBD2 matching over 11 bases. The ends lost 2 bases at V and 3 bases at J; junction bases unmatched: 4. Per germline, CDR1 SGHTA and CDR2 FQGTGA. The CDR3 sequence is 16 residues long. CDR3 sequence (DNA): TGTGCCAGCAGCTTATTTCCTAGCGGGGGGACAGATACGCAGTATTTT. Amino acid sequence: CASSLFPSGGTDTQYF.

This chain connects TRBV7-2 to TRBJ1-4; TRBD1 might be the D (6 bases). The CDR3 consists of 14 residues. Trimming shortened V by 5 bases and J by 8 bases, and 15 bases separated the two germline ends. In germline, CDR1 is SGHTA, CDR2 FQGNSA. CDR3 in DNA: TGTGCCAGCAGCGACCAGGGGTTAGGAGAAAAACTGTTTTTT. Protein sequence: CASSDQGLGEKLFF. Looking up the rest from reference TRBV7-2 and TRBJ1-4 gives the full variable domain: GAGVSQSPSNKVTEKGKDVELRCDPISGHTALYWYRQSLGQGLEFLIYFQGNSAPDKSGLPSDRFSAERTGGSVSTLTIQRTQQEDSAVYLCASSDQGLGEKLFFGSGTQLSVL.

This clone has a single count. V gene TRBV4-3 combines with J gene TRBJ1-2; D unresolved. The CDR3 consists of 13 residues. Per germline, CDR1 LGHNA and CDR2 YSLEER. V was cut by 6 bases and J by 0 bases, with 8 bases left in between. DNA of the CDR3: TGCGCCAGCAGTCCCGTAGCTAACTATGGCTACACCTTC. Protein product: CASSPVANYGYTF.

This clone was seen just once. This chain joins TRBV18 and TRBJ2-1, with D perhaps TRBD1 (5 bases). CDR1 and CDR2 from the germline V gene are KGHSH and LQKENI. Trimming left V 0 bases short and J 5 bases short, with 11 bases between. This CDR3 is built from 15 residues. The CDR3 loop is CASSPPSQGHNEQFF. The CDR3 DNA reads as TGTGCCAGCTCACCACCTTCCCAGGGCCACAATGAGCAGTTCTTC.

This clone was seen just once. The chain has TRBV18 and TRBJ2-7; 14 bases fit TRBD2. The CDR3 sequence is 14 residues long. Germline CDR1 and CDR2: KGHSH and LQKENI. Trimming cost V 0 bases and J 10 bases; bases outside gene matches: 2. The CDR3 DNA is TGTGCCAGCTCACCACCGGGACTAGCGGGGGAACAGTACTTC. Its translation: CASSPPGLAGEQYF.

This rearrangement joins TRBV30 to TRBJ2-1; 10 bases fit TRBD2. Germline V CDR1 and CDR2: GTSNPN, SVGIG (reference sequence). CDR3 length: 16 residues. V dropped 7 bases and J dropped 1; count of bases not matched to a gene: 10. Here the CDR3 DNA reads TGTGCCTCCCGAAGCGGGAGGGGGGGGTCCTACAATGAGCAGTTCTTC. Encoded protein: CASRSGRGGSYNEQFF. Drawing the rest from reference TRBV30 and TRBJ2-1, the complete variable domain is SQTIHQWPATLVQPVGSPLSLECTVEGTSNPNLYWYRQAAGRGLQLLFYSVGIGQISSEVPQNLSASRPQDRQFILSSKKLLLSDSGFYLCASRSGRGGSYNEQFFGPGTRLTVL.

This clone has a handful of counts. V and J are TRBV4-3 and TRBJ2-2; TRBD2 aligns across 8 bases. Per the germline V gene, CDR1 is LGHNA and CDR2 is YSLEER. The CDR3 has 16 residues. V dropped 0 bases and J dropped 5; count of bases not matched to a gene: 5. This CDR3 reads CASSQDSGGGTGELFF. CDR3 coding DNA: TGCGCCAGCAGCCAAGATTCGGGAGGGGGGACCGGGGAGCTGTTTTTT.

A note on this clone: A read error may produce the germline difference seen at one junction end. This chain links TRBV7-7 with TRBJ2-1, with D perhaps matching TRBD2 (6 bases). Germline V gives CDR1 SSHAT, CDR2 FNYEAQ (reference sequence). This CDR3 region has 14 residues. CDR3 amino acids: CASSLAGGADEQFF. The CDR3 DNA sequence: TGTGCTAGCAGCTTAGCAGGCGGGGCCGATGAGCAGTTCTTC.

The gene calls are TRBV5-1 and TRBJ1-5; TRBD1 might be the D (5 bases). The ends were cut back, 2 bases at V and 9 bases at J, with 15 bases in the middle. From germline, CDR1 is SGHRS and CDR2 YFSETQ. The CDR3 has 14 amino acids. The CDR3 DNA reads as TGCGCCAGCAGCTTTGAGCAGGGTACGCGGCCCCAGCATTTT. It specifies CASSFEQGTRPQHF.

The rearrangement links TRBV7-9 to TRBJ2-1; 7 nucleotides line up with TRBD2. Germline V CDR1 and CDR2: SEHNR, FQNEAQ (reference sequence). The CDR3 spans 15 residues. V dropped 1 base and J dropped 4; count of bases not matched to a gene: 4. CDR3 sequence reads: CASSLGQGGYNEQFF. The CDR3 DNA sequence: TGTGCCAGCAGCTTAGGCCAGGGAGGGTACAATGAGCAGTTCTTC.

The chain recombines TRBV9 with TRBJ1-1, with unresolved D. V was pared by 3 bases and J by 4 bases, with 10 bases between. This CDR3 spans 13 amino acids. CDR1 is SGDLS, CDR2 YYNGEE, per germline. CDR3 DNA: TGTGCCAGCAGCGGGGCACAATTCACTGAAGCTTTCTTT. As protein: CASSGAQFTEAFF.

This chain connects TRBV18 to TRBJ2-3, with 10 positions matching TRBD1. The CDR3 contains 15 residues. The V gene end was trimmed by 3 bases and the J gene end by 8 bases; junction bases not matched to a gene: 8. Germline CDR1 KGHSH, CDR2 LQKENI. In DNA, the CDR3 is TGTGCCAGCTCACCGACAGGGGGCGAAGAGGGTACGCAGTATTTT. Its protein is CASSPTGGEEGTQYF.

The gene calls are TRBV30 and TRBJ2-2, with D maybe TRBD2 (6 bases). The V end lost 5 bases, the J end lost 6 bases, and 13 bases lay between the germline ends. Germline CDR1 reads GTSNPN; CDR2 reads SVGIG (reference sequence). The CDR3 contains 13 residues. The chain's CDR3 is CAWGRGVAGELFF. The CDR3 DNA reads as TGTGCCTGGGGGCGGGGCGTTGCCGGGGAGCTGTTTTTT.

About this clone itself: The junction and the germline gene differ at one end; a read error may be behind it. The rearrangement links TRBV11-2 to TRBJ2-7; D possibly corresponds to TRBD2 (6 bases). The V gene's germline CDR1 is SGHAT and CDR2 FQNNGV. This CDR3 has 14 residues. The CDR3 spells CASSLVGLGRDGNF. DNA of the CDR3: TGTGCCAGCAGCTTAGTGGGACTGGGGCGCGACGGGAACTTC.

Note on this clone: At one boundary the junction diverges from the germline segment, which might be a read error. The CDR3 spells CASSFTTANEKLFF. Written as DNA, the CDR3 is TGTGCCAGCAGCTTTACCACAGCTAACGAAAAACTGTTTTTT. The V and J genes are TRBV13 and TRBJ1-4; D is unresolved. CDR1 PRHDT and CDR2 FYEKMQ come from the germline V gene (reference sequence). The CDR3 loop spans 14 amino acids.

The CDR3, as DNA: TGTGCCAGCAACCCGACCACTATTAGGCGGGGCTACACCTTC. Encoded protein: CASNPTTIRRGYTF. This chain uses TRBV5-6 with TRBJ1-2, with no clear D. V lost 6 bases and J lost 8, with 20 bases in between. The CDR3 totals 14 residues. Germline V gene data show CDR1 as SGHDT and CDR2 as YYEEEE. Together with reference TRBV5-6 and TRBJ1-2, the CDR3 gives the full variable domain: DAGVTQSPTHLIKTRGQQVTLRCSPKSGHDTVSWYQQALGQGPQFIFQYYEEEERQRGNFPDRFSGHQFPNYSSELNVNALLLGDSALYLCASNPTTIRRGYTFGSGTRLTVV.

The genes are TRBV19 and TRBJ2-1; 10 nucleotides line up with TRBD2. The V gene's germline CDR1 is LNHDA and CDR2 SQIVND (reference sequence). This CDR3 comprises 16 residues. J gave up 12 bases and V 3 bases, and 14 bases lay outside the gene matches. The CDR3: CASSISGASGGTGQFF. The CDR3 nucleotides read TGTGCCAGTAGTATCAGTGGGGCTAGCGGGGGAACTGGGCAGTTCTTC.

The V call is TRBV7-2, the J call TRBJ2-1, with 8 bases matching TRBD2. The CDR3 contains 14 residues. From germline, CDR1 is SGHTA and CDR2 FQGNSA. The junction had 4 bases not matched to a gene; V was cut back by 5 bases and J by 4 bases. CDR3 loop: CASSRGGPYNEQFF. CDR3 in DNA: TGTGCCAGCAGCCGGGGGGGTCCATACAATGAGCAGTTCTTC.

This clone was detected once. The rearrangement links TRBV7-8 to TRBJ1-1; tentatively, D is TRBD1 (5 bases). V gave up 1 base and J gave up 3 bases, with 9 bases separating them. Looked up from germline, CDR1 is SGHVS and CDR2 is FQNEAQ. CDR3 length: 14 amino acids. DNA for the CDR3: TGTGCCAGCAGCTTAGGACAGCTTTACACTGAAGCTTTCTTT. Its protein product is CASSLGQLYTEAFF.

The gene calls are TRBV7-3 and TRBJ2-1; 15 bases match TRBD2. The trim removed 4 bases at V and 7 bases at J, leaving 2 bases unmatched. CDR3 length equals 15 residues. From germline, CDR1 is SGHTA and CDR2 FQGTGA. This chain's CDR3 is CASSYGLAGGNEQFF. CDR3 in DNA: TGTGCCAGCAGCTACGGACTAGCGGGGGGGAATGAGCAGTTCTTC.

This chain connects TRBV6-4 to TRBJ1-1; no clear D gene. Germline V CDR1 and CDR2: MRHNA, SNTAGT. This CDR3 contains 13 residues. V gave up 4 bases and J gave up 4 bases, with 10 bases separating them. CDR3 nucleotides: TGTGCCAGCAGTGGGGCTTTAGGCACTGAAGCTTTCTTT. This translates into CASSGALGTEAFF.

This clone was picked up one time. This sequence joins TRBV29-1 and TRBJ2-3; D perhaps matches TRBD1 (6 bases). Germline CDR1 and CDR2: SQVTM and ANQGSEA. Trimming took 4 bases from V and 5 from J, leaving 10 bases between them. The CDR3 extends over 12 amino acids. As DNA, the CDR3 is TGCAGCGTTGGGACAGTGCTAGATACGCAGTATTTT. This encodes CSVGTVLDTQYF.